The rows below give T cell receptor beta chains drawn from one sample of a study of T cells after yellow fever vaccination. From the 5' RACE reads, TCRdb called clonotypes with MiXCR, one entry per CDR3 protein. The sample lists some 300,000 distinct CDR3 sequences, approximately 3.9% occurring once. The sample in question was PBMCs, obtained on the day of the yellow fever booster vaccination. Receptor source: a man aged 18-30 years who received the YFV17D yellow fever vaccine. CDR3s leave out the opening cysteine and the closing phenylalanine or tryptophan. Each record gives: V gene, J gene, clone size, CDR3 protein. Where a row states a size, it is once, few, many or the class of an expanded clone; other rows omit it.

TRBV5-1	TRBJ2-2	many	ASSGVLTGELF
TRBV19	TRBJ2-5	many	ASSIAGPVGETQY
TRBV4-1	TRBJ2-5	many	ASSQLGLAVKTQY
TRBV5-1	TRBJ2-1	many	ASSPGTSGVNEQF
TRBV24-1	TRBJ2-6	few	ATSDGRYSGANVLT
TRBV7-2	TRBJ1-3	NA	ASSSWSPGDTIY
TRBV5-1	TRBJ1-2	many	ASSRGQGYGYT
TRBV7-8	TRBJ1-1	many	ASSSPYRGQTEAF
TRBV5-4	TRBJ2-5	NA	ASSTGGGRQETQY
TRBV4-2	TRBJ1-6	few	ASSNGGAGSPLH
TRBV4-1	TRBJ2-5	many	ASSPLPGKETQY
TRBV11-1	TRBJ2-3	few	ASSSRTSGGPTDTQY
TRBV20-1	TRBJ2-2	few	SARDAGGSNTGELF
TRBV7-3	TRBJ2-3	NA	ASSSQRGRTDTQY
TRBV4-2	TRBJ2-3	many	ASRQSVADTQY
TRBV12-3/TRBV12-4	TRBJ2-5	many	ASTPAGAAHQETQY
TRBV5-1	TRBJ2-5	many	ASSLFGTSEETQY
TRBV4-1	TRBJ1-1	many	ASGDFRSAEAF
TRBV20-1	TRBJ1-4	many	SASTGNNEELF
TRBV7-8	TRBJ1-5	NA	ASSLATGNTGNQPQH
TRBV29-1	TRBJ1-2	many	SVVGGQGGRGYT
TRBV4-2	TRBJ2-3	many	ASSQGTSGATDTQY
TRBV7-9	TRBJ2-7	few	ASSAQGVPYEQY
TRBV25-1	TRBJ1-5	many	ASSDGTGGRPQH
TRBV27	TRBJ2-1	few	ASSLYYQYNEQF
TRBV5-1	TRBJ1-1	few	ASSLRGRSGTGSRDTEAF
TRBV20-1	TRBJ2-1	NA	SAADFAAGSVDEQF
TRBV5-1	TRBJ1-3	many	ASSLEQALSGNTIY
TRBV4-2	TRBJ2-5	few	ASSIGLVAETQY
TRBV5-1	TRBJ2-5	many	ASSLEPGGLQETQY
TRBV6-1	TRBJ2-3	NA	ASIAAARTQY
TRBV7-8	TRBJ2-1	many	ATGPGQGTYNEQF
TRBV4-3	TRBJ2-3	many	ASSQGGGVIDTQY
TRBV25-1	TRBJ2-2	NA	ASSASRRATGELF
TRBV9	TRBJ2-5	many	ASSPNRGRETQY
TRBV29-1	TRBJ1-5	few	SVGTGTSNQPQH
TRBV11-2	TRBJ2-3	many	ASSLRRGGRDTQY
TRBV6-5	TRBJ1-5	NA	ASRETGNTLNQPQH
TRBV19	TRBJ1-2	many	ASSPEAYGYT
TRBV7-9	TRBJ2-5	many	ASSFVETQY
TRBV28	TRBJ2-2	many	ASTPRTGDMPGELF
TRBV7-3	TRBJ2-1	many	ASSQTASEGRGANEQF
TRBV28	TRBJ1-2	many	AAGTLYGYT
TRBV4-3	TRBJ2-7	few	ASSQVYQATSYEQY
TRBV5-3	TRBJ1-5	NA	ARSLRMLDDRDLSNQPQH
TRBV4-3	TRBJ1-1	few	ASSQEISGWGATEAF
TRBV5-1	TRBJ2-4	many	ASSLRTRFYIQY
TRBV7-9	TRBJ2-5	NA	ASSSDRAEETQY
TRBV27	TRBJ2-2	many	ASSSAGEGTGELF
TRBV7-9	TRBJ2-3	many	ASSPEAHTDTQY
TRBV20-1	TRBJ2-2	NA	SARAPGELF
TRBV10-1	TRBJ2-5	many	ASSPAITSTQY
TRBV10-3	TRBJ2-7	few	AISSPGTGSSYEQY
TRBV7-8	TRBJ1-1	NA	ASSLADTVNTEAF
TRBV5-4	TRBJ2-5	few	ASSLSVAPATGQETQY
TRBV18	TRBJ2-2	NA	ASSPFGGDTAGELF
TRBV5-5	TRBJ1-6	many	ASSGTVRIILSPLH
TRBV29-1	TRBJ2-7	many	SVEEAGQGSSYEQY
TRBV7-2	TRBJ1-5	NA	ASSLGTAGTFNQPQH
TRBV7-2	TRBJ2-3	many	ASSLGGLHTDTQY